This T cell receptor (beta chain) was sequenced for a study of blood T cell repertoires in COVID-19. In the study overall: Donors in the United States, Italy and Spain gave samples during acute or convalescent COVID-19.

Original processing methods: Using reference gene primer amplification, nucleated cell counts were estimated. Clones were read by immunoSEQ multiplex PCR, and TCRdb kept only the in-frame ones, dropping some. D and trimming were read from the DNA, whereas the V and J calls and clone size are those reported in that table. Here the sample spans 260,000 or so clones, approximately 86% being singletons. Germline values: CDR1 KGHSH, CDR2 LQKENI. The CDR3 is 16 residues long. V dropped 3 bases and J dropped 2; count of bases not matched to a gene: 5. All enrollees were about 18 to 89 years old and from under 25 US areas.

The sequence came from a woman aged 30 to 39 with acute COVID-19. The rearrangement uses TRBV18 and TRBJ1-2, with 11 bases that match TRBD1. Sequences were obtained from PBMCs or T cells enriched from blood (not recorded which). CDR3 loop: CASSPGTGGLNYGYTF. The CDR3 DNA reads TGTGCCAGCTCACCTGGGACAGGGGGTTTGAACTATGGCTACACCTTC.